These T cell receptor beta chains were read from a single sample in a study of blood T cell repertoires in COVID-19. Measured with immunoSEQ multiplex PCR; TCRdb has only the in-frame clones, and not every one. The sample includes roughly 75,000 clones, around 80% of them seen just once. The sequencing sample was made of peripheral blood. These receptors were collected from a man between 50 and 59 years old with COVID-19, enrolled during active disease. Both conserved end residues are part of each CDR3. The D gene is left open where the match is weak. Clone size is stated in some rows and not others, as once, few, many or a class when expanded.

j_call,clone_size,v_call,d_call,cdr3_nt,cdr3_aa
TRBJ1-1,NA,TRBV5-6,TRBD1,TGTGCCAGCATCCATCTGACAGGGATGACCACTGAAGCTTTCTTT,CASIHLTGMTTEAFF
TRBJ2-1,NA,TRBV18,TRBD1,TGTGCCAGCTCACCAGAAGTCCCGGGACAGGGTATCTCCTACAATGAGCAGTTCTTC,CASSPEVPGQGISYNEQFF
TRBJ2-1,NA,TRBV28,TRBD2,TGTGCCAGCAGCCTTGCCGGGACTAGCGTATACAATGAGCAGTTCTTC,CASSLAGTSVYNEQFF
TRBJ2-1,NA,TRBV4-3,NA,TGCGCCAGCAGCCCAGTGGGGGAGGGGGATGAGCAGTTCTTC,CASSPVGEGDEQFF
TRBJ1-1,NA,TRBV6-6,NA,TGTGCCAGCAGCCAAAAATCGGGTGAAGCTTTCTTT,CASSQKSGEAFF
TRBJ1-1,few,TRBV6-5,NA,TGTGCCAGCAGTTCCCCCATGAACACTGAAGCTTTCTTT,CASSSPMNTEAFF
TRBJ1-1,NA,TRBV18,NA,TGTGCCAGCTCACCTTCGATCGGGATCAACACTGAAGCTTTCTTT,CASSPSIGINTEAFF
TRBJ2-7,NA,TRBV28,TRBD1,TGTGCCAGCGGACAGGGTCGGAGCTCCTACGAGCAGTACTTC,CASGQGRSSYEQYF
TRBJ2-5,once,TRBV24-1,NA,TGTGCCACCAGTGATCCGGGTCCTGGGAGGGAGACCCAGTACTTC,CATSDPGPGRETQYF
TRBJ1-2,NA,TRBV24-1,NA,TGTGCCACCAGTGATCCGGACAGTTCCCATGGCTACACCTTC,CATSDPDSSHGYTF
TRBJ1-5,few,TRBV6-5,TRBD1,TGTGCCAGCAGTTACGGGACAGGGAATCAGCCCCAGCATTTT,CASSYGTGNQPQHF
TRBJ2-6,NA,TRBV4-1,NA,TGCGCCAGCAGCCAAGTGGAGAGTTTTTCGGGGGCCAACGTCCTGACTTTC,CASSQVESFSGANVLTF
TRBJ1-5,many,TRBV27,NA,TGTGCCAGCAGTTTATCGATCGTGGGCATGGGCCCCAATCAGCCCCAGCATTTT,CASSLSIVGMGPNQPQHF
TRBJ2-7,once,TRBV5-6,NA,TGTGCCAGCAGCAGGGGATGGGGGGCCTACGAGCAGTACTTC,CASSRGWGAYEQYF
TRBJ1-3,NA,TRBV7-2,TRBD1,TGTGCCAGCAGCTTAGGACAGGGGGCGGTAGACACCATATATTTT,CASSLGQGAVDTIYF
TRBJ1-2,NA,TRBV29-1,NA,TGCAGCGTTGACCCCCAGGACAGCTCCAATGGCTACACCTTC,CSVDPQDSSNGYTF
TRBJ1-5,many,TRBV19,NA,TGTGCCAGTAGTATGAAAGGGGTGGGTCAGCCCCAGCATTTT,CASSMKGVGQPQHF
TRBJ2-1,NA,TRBV2,NA,TGTGCCAGCAGTGAAGCGCTGGGGAGAGGAGGCAATGAGCAGTTCTTC,CASSEALGRGGNEQFF
TRBJ2-2,once,TRBV28,NA,TGTGCCAGCATCCGGGGGGGGACAGTATCCACCGGGGAGCTGTTTTTT,CASIRGGTVSTGELFF
TRBJ2-5,NA,TRBV20-1,TRBD2,TGCAGTGCTAGTCTCAGCGGGAGTATGTCGGAGACCCAGTACTTC,CSASLSGSMSETQYF
TRBJ1-5,NA,TRBV9,NA,TGTGCCAGCAGCGTAGCTCCGTCGGGGGGGGAGCCCCAGCATTTT,CASSVAPSGGEPQHF
TRBJ2-1,NA,TRBV6-2/TRBV6-3,TRBD2,TGTGCCAGCAGTGACCGGGACTACCTAATCGAGCAGTTCTTC,CASSDRDYLIEQFF
TRBJ2-2,NA,TRBV19,NA,TGTGCCAGTAGTATCGCAGAATTCAACACCGGGGAGCTGTTTTTT,CASSIAEFNTGELFF
TRBJ2-2,NA,TRBV28,TRBD2,TGTGCCAGCAGCGGACTAGCGGGCACCGGGGAGCTGTTTTTT,CASSGLAGTGELFF
TRBJ1-1,NA,TRBV19,NA,TGTGCCAGTAGCTCACGCACGGCGGGGAAAGCTGAAGCTTTCTTT,CASSSRTAGKAEAFF
TRBJ2-1,NA,TRBV5-1,NA,TGCGCCAGCAGCCGAGCGGATAGCTCCTACAATGAGCAGTTCTTC,CASSRADSSYNEQFF
TRBJ2-2,NA,TRBV6-5,NA,TGTGCCAGCAGTTACTCTCCGGGGAACACCGGGGAGCTGTTTTTT,CASSYSPGNTGELFF
TRBJ1-5,NA,TRBV6-5,TRBD1,TGTGCCAGCAGTTCGGGACAGGGTTCCAACAATCAGCCCCAGCATTTT,CASSSGQGSNNQPQHF
TRBJ2-7,many,TRBV12-3/TRBV12-4,NA,TGTGCCAGCAGCTCCGGACAGACCTACGAGCAGTACTTC,CASSSGQTYEQYF
TRBJ2-7,NA,TRBV6-1,NA,TGTGCCAGCAGTGAGAATGGTGCTAACCCCTACGAGCAGTACTTC,CASSENGANPYEQYF
TRBJ2-5,NA,TRBV28,NA,TGTGCCAGCAGTCCACCGGACATCCAAGAGACCCAGTACTTC,CASSPPDIQETQYF
TRBJ2-7,NA,TRBV28,NA,TGTGCCAGCAGTTTAGGAAACAGGAGAGCCTACGAGCAGTACTTC,CASSLGNRRAYEQYF
TRBJ2-2,few,TRBV28,NA,TGTGCCAGCGGGATCGCGGGTTCAGGAAGAACGGAGCTGTTTTTT,CASGIAGSGRTELFF
TRBJ1-3,NA,TRBV28,TRBD1,TGTGCCAGCAGTTTCCGAGACAGGGGCTCTGGAAACACCATATATTTT,CASSFRDRGSGNTIYF